This is a list of T cell receptor beta chains from one sample in a study of vaccination and CD4 T cells after COVID-19. No antigen has been assigned to these receptors. Each CDR3 protein is one row after TCRdb ran MiXCR on the PCR reads. The repertoire holds 15,000 to 17,000 distinct CDR3 sequences, roughly two fifths seen once, with 5.5% to 6.5% in the top ten. This sample comprised CD4+ T cells from blood, cultured in vitro, obtained before SARS-CoV-2 vaccination. The source of these receptors is a human donor who had recovered from COVID-19. CDR3s leave out the opening cysteine and the closing phenylalanine or tryptophan.

cdr3_aa: ASRPSRGAYEQY; j_call: TRBJ2-7; v_call: TRBV7-8
cdr3_aa: ASSYSPGVTDTQY; j_call: TRBJ2-3; v_call: TRBV6-5
cdr3_aa: ASSLDGSTNTEAF; j_call: TRBJ1-1; v_call: TRBV11-3
cdr3_aa: SARDSYGNTEAF; j_call: TRBJ1-1; v_call: TRBV20-1
cdr3_aa: ASSFPGFPEAF; j_call: TRBJ1-1; v_call: TRBV11-3
cdr3_aa: SAKMGGAGQPQH; j_call: TRBJ1-5; v_call: TRBV20-1
cdr3_aa: ASRSPGAGADTGELF; j_call: TRBJ2-2; v_call: TRBV27
cdr3_aa: SAPIPRAGYNSPLH; j_call: TRBJ1-6; v_call: TRBV20-1
cdr3_aa: ASSEQVGNTEAF; j_call: TRBJ1-1; v_call: TRBV5-1
cdr3_aa: ASGDQETQY; j_call: TRBJ2-5; v_call: TRBV5-4
cdr3_aa: ASSLEPTLAGMTDTQY; j_call: TRBJ2-3; v_call: TRBV7-6
cdr3_aa: ASSWTGLASYNEQF; j_call: TRBJ2-1; v_call: TRBV7-2
cdr3_aa: ASSLIGGEGYT; j_call: TRBJ1-2; v_call: TRBV7-3
cdr3_aa: ASTALAGGPFREQY; j_call: TRBJ2-7; v_call: TRBV7-2
cdr3_aa: AWGGGFGAF; j_call: TRBJ1-1; v_call: TRBV30
cdr3_aa: ASSVQTSRGVPSPQH; j_call: TRBJ1-5; v_call: TRBV6-1
cdr3_aa: SARVGPTQY; j_call: TRBJ2-5; v_call: TRBV20-1
cdr3_aa: ASSEQGGGNTIY; j_call: TRBJ1-3; v_call: TRBV6-1
cdr3_aa: ASSYSLIQETQY; j_call: TRBJ2-5; v_call: TRBV6-5
cdr3_aa: ASSGTGDWH; j_call: TRBJ1-5; v_call: TRBV7-2
cdr3_aa: ASSRARGISNQPQH; j_call: TRBJ1-5; v_call: TRBV19
cdr3_aa: SARGAGGTYEQY; j_call: TRBJ2-7; v_call: TRBV20-1
cdr3_aa: SVEVVENTEAF; j_call: TRBJ1-1; v_call: TRBV29-1
cdr3_aa: ASTLSLGTYEQY; j_call: TRBJ2-7; v_call: TRBV5-6
cdr3_aa: ASSSQVSLGGYT; j_call: TRBJ1-2; v_call: TRBV7-2
cdr3_aa: ASGGQFFNQPQH; j_call: TRBJ1-5; v_call: TRBV21-1
cdr3_aa: TSSQDRASARTDTQY; j_call: TRBJ2-3; v_call: TRBV1
cdr3_aa: ASSQGTKEAF; j_call: TRBJ1-1; v_call: TRBV27
cdr3_aa: ASSPPGPGDTQY; j_call: TRBJ2-3; v_call: TRBV4-1
cdr3_aa: ASRWGRANYGYT; j_call: TRBJ1-2; v_call: TRBV28
cdr3_aa: ASSPGLIANYGYT; j_call: TRBJ1-2; v_call: TRBV2
cdr3_aa: ASSIGTGAEQY; j_call: TRBJ2-7; v_call: TRBV6-2/TRBV6-3
cdr3_aa: ASRAYAGGVNGYT; j_call: TRBJ1-2; v_call: TRBV6-2/TRBV6-3
cdr3_aa: SAVPTSGRTDTQY; j_call: TRBJ2-3; v_call: TRBV20-1
cdr3_aa: ASSTGGRGTDTQY; j_call: TRBJ2-3; v_call: TRBV19
cdr3_aa: ASISTGHSYEQY; j_call: TRBJ2-7; v_call: TRBV6-1
cdr3_aa: ASSLGPGAGNTIY; j_call: TRBJ1-3; v_call: TRBV11-3
cdr3_aa: ATSRNRLDGYNEQF; j_call: TRBJ2-1; v_call: TRBV15
cdr3_aa: ASSLRRPSRGGTEAF; j_call: TRBJ1-1; v_call: TRBV7-8
cdr3_aa: ASSLVATAGELF; j_call: TRBJ2-2; v_call: TRBV7-2
cdr3_aa: ASSPQRIRNTEAF; j_call: TRBJ1-1; v_call: TRBV18
cdr3_aa: SARTGVNYGYT; j_call: TRBJ1-2; v_call: TRBV20-1
cdr3_aa: SARVRGPGTEAF; j_call: TRBJ1-1; v_call: TRBV20-1
cdr3_aa: ASSLVRGRGETQY; j_call: TRBJ2-5; v_call: TRBV11-3